This TCR beta chain was captured in a study of CD8 T cells in ankylosing spondylitis. Study-wide points: Enrichment of disease-linked clones was reportedly significant in matched ankylosing spondylitis synovial fluid.

The authors made TCR beta libraries by quantitative 5'-RACE with molecular barcodes. In TCRdb, the 5' RACE reads were re-called with MiXCR into one record per CDR3 protein. Among around 250,000 distinct CDR3 sequences listed, roughly 10% were seen once. Trimming took off 3 bases at V and 3 bases at J, with 7 bases between the two ends. CDR3 size: 13 residues. CDR1 and CDR2 (germline): MNHEY, SMNVEV (reference sequence). On this clonotype itself: Antigen specificity is unknown.

The TCR originated in a male donor with ankylosing spondylitis or in good health (not recorded which). The gene calls are TRBV27 and TRBJ2-3; D is ambiguous. The sequenced sample consisted of blood, either unsorted or a sorted T cell fraction (not recorded which). The chain's CDR3 is CASSFGRTDTQYF. The CDR3 coding sequence is TGTGCCAGCAGTTTTGGCCGAACAGATACGCAGTATTTT.